The entry that follows covers one T cell receptor (beta chain) sequence. What it binds is not known. Researchers ran the PCR with 60 Vbeta and 13 Jbeta primers. Here immunoSEQ multiplex PCR was the method, and the copy in TCRdb shows in-frame clones only, minus some. The table records 110,000 to 150,000 clones, roughly 82% of them present only once. The data stem from a study of cytomegalovirus exposure and HLA in healthy donors. Study as a whole: Of the donors genotyped, 398 in all, around 76% fell in the Caucasian-associated ancestry cluster.

Germline CDR1 is ENHRY and CDR2 is SYGVKD. After removal of 7 bases from V and 3 bases from J, the junction contained 7 bases not matched to a gene. The CDR3 is 14 amino acids. Study results and caveats: A classifier reportedly called cytomegalovirus status with high sensitivity and specificity. TCR association rates varied by HLA locus in a later analysis, with DRB1 highest and HLA-C lowest. Later analysis identified a missense DCLRE1C variant that was linked to TCR beta V- and J-gene trimming.

The sequencing input was PBMCs. The TCR was taken from a man younger than 40 in good health and CMV-seronegative. The chain is built from TRBV10-3 and TRBJ1-2; 8 positions match TRBD1. The CDR3, as DNA: TGTGCCATCACCCCGGACAGGGAGTACTATGGCTACACCTTC. It is translated as CAITPDREYYGYTF.